The 27 T cell receptor beta chains below were found in one sample sequenced in a study of Graves' ophthalmopathy and Graves' hyperthyroidism. Beta-chain TCR CDR3 regions were amplified from RNA transcripts. In the first round, RT-PCR was carried out with HTBI primers, and a multiplex PCR formed the second round. TCRdb reprocessed the multiplex PCR reads via MiXCR and lists one record per CDR3 protein. Of 600,000 to 650,000 distinct CDR3 sequences listed, about 20% are singletons. The source material was peripheral blood. The receptors here all came from a young woman with stable Graves' hyperthyroidism. Some clones in this sample may be carry-over from other donors' samples.

This clonotype was seen at least ten times. The CDR3 region is CASSPTSGTGYGYTF. CDR3 DNA: TGTGCCAGCAGCCCAACATCCGGGACAGGTTATGGCTACACCTTC. V usage is TRBV5-6 and J usage is TRBJ1-2, with 8 bases matching TRBD1. The CDR3 loop spans 15 amino acids. Per the germline V gene, CDR1 is SGHDT and CDR2 is YYEEEE. J lost 5 bases, V lost 4 bases, and 10 bases had no gene match.

This clonotype was recorded at least ten times. The chain uses TRBV10-3 and TRBJ1-1, with D unclear. CDR1 is ENHRY and CDR2 is SYGVKD in the germline V gene. Trimming cost V 4 bases and J 1 base, with 13 bases left between them. The CDR3 totals 15 residues. Written as DNA, the CDR3 is TGTGCCATCAGTGTAGCGCCGGCACCGAACACTGAAGCTTTCTTT. Its protein product is CAISVAPAPNTEAFF.

This clonotype has at least ten counts. The chain links TRBV28 to TRBJ1-2, with D perhaps TRBD1 (6 bases). V was clipped by 2 bases and J by 4 bases, with 11 bases between them. Looked up from germline, CDR1 is MDHEN and CDR2 is SYDVKM. CDR3 length: 14 amino acids. For the CDR3, the DNA is TGTGCCAGCAGTTTAACAGGGTTAATCTATGGCTACACCTTC. Translation: CASSLTGLIYGYTF.

This clonotype was seen ten or more times. The chain is built from TRBV6-1 and TRBJ1-2; D unresolved. Looked up from germline, CDR1 is MNHNS and CDR2 is SASEGT. The CDR3 extends over 13 amino acids. V lost 6 bases to trimming and J lost 3 bases, with 11 bases between them. The CDR3: CASRQDNHYGYTF. The CDR3, as DNA: TGTGCCAGCAGGCAAGACAACCACTATGGCTACACCTTC.

This clonotype was found many times. The genes are TRBV27 and TRBJ2-5; tentative D call: TRBD2 (5 bases). CDR1 and CDR2 from the germline V gene are MNHEY and SMNVEV (reference sequence). This CDR3 region has 16 residues. Trimming pared 4 bases from V and 5 bases from J, leaving 20 bases between. The CDR3 here is CASSSLGERLSETQYF. CDR3 coding DNA: TGTGCCAGCAGTTCCCTCGGGGAACGTCTTTCGGAGACCCAGTACTTC.

The chain couples TRBV5-1 to TRBJ2-7, with D hard to call. The length of the CDR3 is 14 residues. Germline V gene data show CDR1 as SGHRS and CDR2 as YFSETQ. Trimming shortened V by 4 bases and J by 4 bases, and 15 bases separated the two germline ends. The CDR3 here is CASSGGIAIYEQYF. The CDR3 nucleotides are TGCGCCAGCAGCGGTGGGATAGCAATTTACGAGCAGTACTTC.

There are many counts of this clonotype. The V gene is TRBV2, the J gene TRBJ2-7, with 10 positions matching TRBD2. This CDR3 comprises 13 residues. Unmatched junction bases numbered 6, after V lost 6 bases and J lost 7 bases. CDR1 SNHLY and CDR2 FYNNEI come from the germline V gene. The CDR3 coding sequence is TGTGCCAGCAGCAGTGATAGCGGGAGGGAGCAGTACTTC. Protein product: CASSSDSGREQYF.

This clonotype was counted at least ten times. The chain carries TRBV28 and TRBJ1-2; no clear D gene. The CDR3 spans 14 residues. V was pared by 9 bases and J by 5 bases, with 19 bases between. Germline lookup yields CDR1 MDHEN and CDR2 SYDVKM. CDR3 coding DNA: TGTGCCAGTAGGTTTTTTGCTTCGGTATATGGCTACACCTTC. It is translated as CASRFFASVYGYTF.

Ten or more counts support this clonotype. The chain joins TRBV5-5 to TRBJ2-5; 14 positions match TRBD2. The CDR3 covers 17 residues. With V trimmed by 3 bases and J by 4 bases, 8 bases remained unmatched. Germline V gene sequence: CDR1 SGHKS, CDR2 YYEKEE (reference sequence). CDR3 DNA: TGTGCCAGCAGCTGGGGGACTAGCGGGGGAGGGAGAGAGACCCAGTACTTC. Amino acid sequence: CASSWGTSGGGRETQYF.

At least ten counts were recorded for this clonotype. The chain carries TRBV6-5 and TRBJ2-2; D not certain. The CDR3 has 13 amino acids. Germline V gene data show CDR1 as MNHEY and CDR2 as SVGAGI. V lost 4 bases to trimming and J lost 8 bases, with 11 bases between them. The CDR3 region is CASSLKGAGELFF. CDR3 DNA: TGTGCCAGCAGTTTAAAGGGTGCTGGGGAGCTGTTTTTT.

In its sample, this clonotype was seen a few times. The rearrangement links TRBV20-1 to TRBJ2-5, with D perhaps matching TRBD1 (5 bases). V was trimmed by 5 bases and J by 5 bases, leaving 21 bases between them. Germline V gene data show CDR1 as DFQATT and CDR2 as SNEGSKA (reference sequence). The CDR3 is 15 amino acids. DNA of the CDR3: TGCAGTGCTGGTCCCCCAGGGATCTATGTGGAGACCCAGTACTTC. This gives the protein CSAGPPGIYVETQYF.

This clonotype was counted only a few times. This CDR3 is CASSESPSGRESSYEQYF. DNA of the CDR3: TGTGCCAGCAGTGAATCCCCTAGCGGGAGAGAGAGCTCCTACGAGCAGTACTTC. V is TRBV25-1 and J is TRBJ2-7; 10 bases are a match to TRBD2. CDR1 and CDR2 (germline): MGHDK, SYGVNS. The CDR3 covers 18 residues. V shed 1 base and J 0 bases; nucleotides not matched to a gene: 9.

This clonotype turned up a few times. The CDR3 nucleotides read TGTGCCAGCAGTAGGACAGGGTCCACCGGGGAGCTGTTTTTT. This translates into CASSRTGSTGELFF. The chain joins TRBV11-2 to TRBJ2-2, with 8 bases lining up with TRBD1. Unmatched junction bases numbered 4, after V lost 6 bases and J lost 4 bases. CDR1 is SGHAT and CDR2 is FQNNGV in the germline V gene. The CDR3 covers 14 residues.

The chain joins TRBV28 to TRBJ2-4; possibly TRBD1 for D (7 bases). V shed 4 bases and J shed 15 bases, with 16 bases lying between them. Germline V gene lookup returns CDR1 MDHEN and CDR2 SYDVKM. This CDR3 region has 12 residues. CDR3 protein: CASSSGGTARYF. CDR3 DNA sequence: TGTGCCAGCAGTTCCGGCGGGACAGCGCGGTACTTC.

Ten or more counts support this clonotype. The chain is built from TRBV9 and TRBJ2-7; possibly TRBD1 for D (5 bases). V lost 0 bases and J 3 bases, leaving 10 bases between the germline ends. The CDR3 loop spans 14 amino acids. Germline values: CDR1 SGDLS, CDR2 YYNGEE. DNA of the CDR3: TGTGCCAGCAGCGTAGAGGCAGGGTACTACGAGCAGTACTTC. This sequence encodes CASSVEAGYYEQYF.

This clonotype came up a few times. This may come from a read error, since a much larger clone is one base off. The chain is built from TRBV6-1 and TRBJ1-1, with 8 bases lining up with TRBD1. Trimming took 1 base from V and 1 from J; bases not matched to a gene: 5. Germline-derived CDR1 and CDR2 are MNHNS and SASEGT. CDR3 size: 16 residues. DNA of the CDR3: TGTGCCAGCAGTGAAGGAGGTGGACAGGGGAACACTGAAGCTTTCTTT. It translates to CASSEGGGQGNTEAFF.

This clonotype has at least ten counts. V is TRBV20-1 and J is TRBJ1-6; maybe TRBD1 (5 bases). CDR3 length equals 17 residues. Trimming pared 2 bases from V and 7 bases from J, leaving 21 bases between. The germline V gene encodes CDR1 DFQATT and CDR2 SNEGSKA (reference sequence). CDR3 DNA: TGCAGTGCTAGAAGGCGGAGGGACGTATCGGTGAATTCACCCCTCCACTTT. Amino acids: CSARRRRDVSVNSPLHF.

The sample holds many counts of this clonotype. This chain joins TRBV11-2 and TRBJ2-2, with 9 bases aligning to TRBD1. The CDR3 has 14 amino acids. Germline V CDR1 and CDR2: SGHAT, FQNNGV. V shed 4 bases and J 7 bases; nucleotides not matched to a gene: 4. The CDR3 DNA follows: TGTGCCAGCAGCTGGACAGGGGCAGGCGGGGAGCTGTTTTTT. This gives the protein CASSWTGAGGELFF.

For this clonotype: Just one base apart from a much larger clone, this may be a read error. Because the CDR3 is missing its conserved closing phenylalanine or tryptophan, this is likely a read error. Here the CDR3 DNA reads TGCGCCAGCAGCCAAGATGAGCCTTCCGAGCAGTACTAC. Translated, it gives CASSQDEPSEQYY. The J gene is TRBJ2-7, the V gene TRBV4-1; D is unresolved. V lost 0 bases, J lost 6 bases, and 9 bases lay in between. CDR1 MGHRA and CDR2 YSYEKL come from the germline V gene. The CDR3 spans 13 residues.

The J gene is TRBJ2-7, the V gene TRBV6-5; TRBD1 matches 7 bases. This CDR3 spans 15 amino acids. The junction had 9 bases not matched to a gene; V was cut back by 4 bases and J by 3 bases. Per germline, CDR1 MNHEY and CDR2 SVGAGI. The CDR3 DNA reads TGTGCCAGCAGTTTTCCTGGGGGACAGAACTACGAGCAGTACTTC. This encodes CASSFPGGQNYEQYF.

This chain connects TRBV2 to TRBJ2-5; 7 bases align to TRBD2. V was clipped by 6 bases and J by 0 bases; unmatched bases: 4. The CDR3 runs to 14 residues. The germline V gene has CDR1 SNHLY and CDR2 FYNNEI. The CDR3 region is CASSLREDQETQYF. The CDR3 nucleotides are TGTGCCAGCAGCCTCCGGGAGGACCAAGAGACCCAGTACTTC. The entire variable domain, with the rest obtained from reference TRBV2 and TRBJ2-5, is as follows: EPEVTQTPSHQVTQMGQEVILRCVPISNHLYFYWYRQILGQKVEFLVSFYNNEISEKSEIFDDQFSVERPDGSNFTLKIRSTKLEDSAMYFCASSLREDQETQYFGPGTRLLVL.

This clonotype occurred many times. The rearrangement joins TRBV6-1 to TRBJ1-2, with unresolved D. Looked up from germline, CDR1 is MNHNS and CDR2 is SASEGT. V lost 7 bases, J lost 8 bases, and 20 bases lay in between. The CDR3 length is 14 residues. The DNA of the CDR3 is TGTGCCAGCATTCAATCTGCCACCTCGGGAGGCTACACCTTC. Protein product: CASIQSATSGGYTF.

This rearrangement joins TRBV4-2 to TRBJ2-2; 14 bases match TRBD2. The V gene's germline CDR1 is LGHNA and CDR2 YNFKEQ. The length of the CDR3 is 16 residues. The ends lost 4 bases at V and 8 bases at J; junction bases unmatched: 6. The CDR3 DNA is TGTGCCAGCAGCCCACGACTAGCGGGGGGGCCAGGGGAGCTGTTTTTT. Protein: CASSPRLAGGPGELFF.

The chain has TRBV5-5 and TRBJ1-1, with 10 bases matching TRBD1. V trimming: 4 bases; J trimming: 7 bases; junction bases outside the gene matches: 7. The germline V gene encodes CDR1 SGHKS and CDR2 YYEKEE (reference sequence). This CDR3 has 14 amino acids. The CDR3 spells CASSPGQGPGEAFF. The CDR3 region has the DNA TGTGCCAGCAGCCCGGGACAGGGGCCCGGTGAAGCTTTCTTT.

This clonotype was counted many times. The chain combines TRBV7-2 with TRBJ1-5; 8 bases align to TRBD1. This CDR3 spans 15 amino acids. V was pared by 5 bases and J by 7 bases, with 10 bases of the junction left unmatched. Germline V gives CDR1 SGHTA, CDR2 FQGNSA. The DNA of the CDR3 is TGTGCCAGCAGCCTGGACAGGGCCCTCGGACAGCCCCAGCATTTT. Protein: CASSLDRALGQPQHF. The whole variable domain, filled in from reference TRBV7-2 and TRBJ1-5, reads GAGVSQSPSNKVTEKGKDVELRCDPISGHTALYWYRQSLGQGLEFLIYFQGNSAPDKSGLPSDRFSAERTGGSVSTLTIQRTQQEDSAVYLCASSLDRALGQPQHFGDGTRLSIL.

This clonotype came up many times. The chain recombines TRBV28 with TRBJ1-1; tentative D call: TRBD1 (6 bases). CDR1 and CDR2 from the germline V gene are MDHEN and SYDVKM. CDR3 size: 17 residues. Trimming took off 3 bases at V and 3 bases at J, with 20 bases between the two ends. As DNA, the CDR3 is TGTGCCAGCAGTTTCCCCACCCGACAGGACTACTACACTGAAGCTTTCTTT. Protein sequence: CASSFPTRQDYYTEAFF. Together with reference TRBV28 and TRBJ1-1, the CDR3 gives the full variable domain: DVKVTQSSRYLVKRTGEKVFLECVQDMDHENMFWYRQDPGLGLRLIYFSYDVKMKEKGDIPEGYSVSREKKERFSLILESASTNQTSMYLCASSFPTRQDYYTEAFFGQGTRLTVV.

The chain combines TRBV4-3 with TRBJ2-5; 8 positions match TRBD2. Trimming cost V 4 bases and J 4 bases; bases outside gene matches: 8. Germline CDR1 reads LGHNA; CDR2 reads YSLEER. The length of the CDR3 is 15 residues. The DNA for the CDR3 is TGCGCCAGCAGCCCTTATCGGGGGGGAGGAGAGACCCAGTACTTC. Translating gives CASSPYRGGGETQYF.